This paragraph covers one TCR beta chain sequence. Per germline, CDR1 LNHDA and CDR2 SQIVND (reference sequence). The CDR3 spans 13 residues. V was cut by 5 bases and J by 6 bases, with 13 bases left in between. This sample stems from a study of blood T cell repertoires in COVID-19. Study summary: The United States, Italy and Spain were the sources of the acute and convalescent COVID-19 samples. From T cells, B-cell-depleted T cells, or PBMCs came the material, which was cDNA or gDNA.

Original data processing: Amplification of reference gene primers provided the estimated nucleated cell counts. Clones were sequenced by immunoSEQ multiplex PCR, and TCRdb holds only the in-frame ones, with some missing. V, J and clone size are taken as reported in that table, and D and trimming were inferred from the DNA itself. The table records 100,000 to 150,000 clones, over 70% of them present only once. The chain combines TRBV19 with TRBJ1-1; D is unclear. The sequence came from a man aged 50-60 years with active COVID-19. Sequencing used peripheral blood. CDR3 nucleotide sequence: TGTGCCAGTAGTTCCGGGTCATTTGCTGAAGCTTTCTTT. Translated, it gives CASSSGSFAEAFF.